This record looks at one T cell receptor beta chain sequence and its context. No cognate antigen has been identified for it. No base quality information exists; no much larger clone differs at one position. RNA was extracted using the RNeasy kit, and 0.5 to 1 microgram was reverse transcribed with random hexamers. TCR beta CDR3 regions were amplified with the immunoSEQ multiplex PCR assay covering 54 Vbeta and 13 Jbeta segments. To correct PCR amplification bias, a synthetic template baseline was used for both primer optimization and computational correction. Regarding the original processing steps: Only productive sequences were kept, with reads annotated to V, D and J genes according to IMGT and analyzed in immunoSEQ Analyzer. Clonality was calculated as one minus the Shannon entropy normalized by log2 of the number of productive unique sequences. For each patient and control, public and private clones were evaluated within the 100 most prevalent clones. Clones were defined as Susac-specific when absent from the healthy and MS cohorts, from about a thousand published viral clones and from other ImmuneACCESS disease sequences. TCRdb itself trimmed the public reads at Q25 with fastp, ran MiXCR and retained productive beta chains. Identical CDR3 protein sequences are pooled into one entry, listed with their most common genes and DNA. TCRdb assigned the V and J calls; the authors' analysis was not used. Across this sample there are about 300,000 distinct CDR3 sequences, with roughly 85% seen only once. The ten biggest clones cover around 0.2% of the sample.

Peripheral blood CD8+ and CD4+ T cells from healthy donors, Susac syndrome patients and multiple sclerosis patients were profiled by high-throughput TCR beta sequencing. Treatment-naive patients with stable or active relapsing-remitting disease fulfilling revised McDonald criteria were used as multiple sclerosis controls. Bulk CD8+ and CD4+ T cells were purified magnetically by negative isolation, whereas CD8+ TEMRA cells were enriched by FACS. Blood was collected in EDTA tubes and processed within 24 hours, with PBMCs isolated through density gradient centrifugation. PBMCs intended for TCR sequencing were frozen in liquid nitrogen and were later thawed in a 37 degrees C water bath. Purity of sorted or isolated CD4+, CD8+ and CD8+ TEMRA cells was at least 90%. This specimen comes from a study of CD8 T cells in Susac syndrome (dated by TCRdb to the late 2010s). The study in broad terms: The study used repertoire sequencing to test whether antigen drove CD8+ T cell activation and differentiation in Susac syndrome. Clonality of the CD8+ T cell repertoire was compared between roughly eleven healthy donors, roughly 14 Susac syndrome patients and around 15 multiple sclerosis patients.

The CDR3 has 15 amino acids, counting the end cysteine and phenylalanine. Of all the DNA, just the CDR3 is kept, 45 bases in frame from base 1. The germline V gene (reference sequence) yields LNHNV for CDR1 and YYDKDF for CDR2. V is reduced by 0 bases and J by 0 bases, leaving a spacing of 6 bases between them. General conclusions and limits of the study: The number of individuals in the TCR sequencing and HLA analysis was recognized as being relatively small.

The source is a human donor with multiple sclerosis. Material: CD8+ T cells from PBMCs. The sequence is built from TRBV15 and TRBJ2-1; no confident D gene assignment can be made. The DNA sequence reads TGTGCCACCAGCAGAGAAACAGCCTCCTACAATGAGCAGTTCTTC. Translation gives CATSRETASYNEQFF.